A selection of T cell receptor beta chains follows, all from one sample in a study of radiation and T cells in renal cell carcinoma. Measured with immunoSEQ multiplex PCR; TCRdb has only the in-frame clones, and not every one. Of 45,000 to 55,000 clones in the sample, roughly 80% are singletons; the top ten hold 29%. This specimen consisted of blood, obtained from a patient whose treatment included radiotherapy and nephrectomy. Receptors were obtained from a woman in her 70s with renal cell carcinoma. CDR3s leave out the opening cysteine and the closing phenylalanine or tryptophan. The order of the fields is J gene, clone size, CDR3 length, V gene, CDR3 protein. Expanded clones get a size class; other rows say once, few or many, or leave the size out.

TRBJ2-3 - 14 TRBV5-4 ASSLAGLAVTDTQY
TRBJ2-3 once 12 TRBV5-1 ASSLGKSTDTQY
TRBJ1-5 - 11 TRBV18 ASSPQGNQPQH
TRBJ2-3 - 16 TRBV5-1 ASSPGTGLAGYGDTQY
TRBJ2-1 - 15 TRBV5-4 ASSQGTPKAVYNEQF
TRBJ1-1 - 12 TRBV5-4 ASSLTGWNTEAF
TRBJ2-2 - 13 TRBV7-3 ASSIGQGGTGELF
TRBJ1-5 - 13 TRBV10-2 ASSELVGSNQPQH
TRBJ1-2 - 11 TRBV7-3 ASSSGGDYGYT
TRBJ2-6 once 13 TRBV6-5 ASSRTGTGANVLT
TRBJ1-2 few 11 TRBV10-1 ASSEGTDYGYT
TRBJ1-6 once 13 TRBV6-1 ASSERVGKDSPLH
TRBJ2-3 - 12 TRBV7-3 ASSLLAGDGPQY
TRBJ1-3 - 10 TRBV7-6 ASSLEGNTIY
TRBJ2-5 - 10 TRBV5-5 ASSLREETQY
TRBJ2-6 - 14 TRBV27 ASSFPPGPGANVLT
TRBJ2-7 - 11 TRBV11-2 ASSQGIPREQY
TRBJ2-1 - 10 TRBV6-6 ASHLWDGEQF
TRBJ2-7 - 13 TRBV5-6 ASSRPGHGGYEQY
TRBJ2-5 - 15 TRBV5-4 ASSSSSIGLARETQY
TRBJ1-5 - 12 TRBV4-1 ASSRTGGNQPQH
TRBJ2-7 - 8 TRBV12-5 ASASDEQY
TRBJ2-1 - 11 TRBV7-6 ASSPDLRTEQF
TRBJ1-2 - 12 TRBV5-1 ASSSRGPNYGYT
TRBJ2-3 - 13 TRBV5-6 ASSLGGRPTDTQY
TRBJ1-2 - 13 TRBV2 ASSPRSRGQNGYT
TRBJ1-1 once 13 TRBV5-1 ASSYDRGASTEAF
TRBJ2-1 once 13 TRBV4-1 ASSQGRWGDNEQF
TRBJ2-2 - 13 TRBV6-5 ASSYGTGPSRELF
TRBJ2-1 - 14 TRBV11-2 ASSTPTPDSYNEQF
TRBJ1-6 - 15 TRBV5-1 ASSLRFEGGVSSPLH
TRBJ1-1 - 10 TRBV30 AWSGSRSPDF